This T cell receptor (beta chain) was recovered during a study of T cell repertoires in aging, cancer and after chemotherapy. On the study more broadly: Donors were grouped into six age bands spanning 30 or younger through 70 or older. Some 8.1 million TCR reads were in the whole dataset.

TRB rearrangements spanning V, D and J were amplified using mixed TRB-A/B primers. MiXCR was run by TCRdb on the multiplex PCR reads, yielding one entry per CDR3 protein. The table lists 5,000 or so distinct CDR3 sequences, about 36% of them singletons. Amplification of TCR beta used genomic DNA extracted from peripheral blood. Comments on this clonotype: The antigen remains unidentified. It may be a read error: a sequence one base away is much more abundant.

Regarding the study as a whole: In hematological cancer patients, infiltrated lymphoid organs may have impaired thymic emigration or peripheral T cell expansion. Healthy donors lost TCR diversity with age mainly through richness, cancer patients through richness and evenness.

This CDR3 is built from 14 residues. Trimming removed 5 bases from V and 8 bases from J, with 19 bases in between. Looked up from germline, CDR1 is MNHEY and CDR2 is SMNVEV (reference sequence). The sequence came from a human donor with a blood cancer. Material for sequencing was blood. The V and J genes are TRBV27 and TRBJ2-7; D is possibly TRBD1 (6 bases). The CDR3 loop reads CASSALYRENKQYF. For the CDR3, the DNA is TGTGCCAGCAGTGCTTTGTACAGGGAGAACAAGCAGTACTTC.